The clone carrying this TCR beta chain showed up just a few times. Its antigen is still unknown. Sequencing was performed with immunoSEQ multiplex PCR; in TCRdb, only in-frame clones are kept and a portion is missing. Of over 200,000 clones in the sample, about 95% are singletons; the top ten hold around 1.7%. This record belongs to a study of T cell responses to AZD1222 COVID-19 vaccine. The study, taken as a whole, reports: Recipients of two AZD1222 doses showed rising Spike-specific TCR breadth and depth. White British donors predominated, females outnumbered males, and clonal diversity was possibly underestimated. The study sampled repertoires only after the peak T cell response.

Trimming shortened V by 0 bases and J by 5 bases, and 10 bases separated the two germline ends. This CDR3 comprises 15 residues. CDR1 and CDR2 from the germline V gene are LNHNV and YYDKDF (reference sequence). V usage is TRBV15 and J usage is TRBJ1-4, with D maybe TRBD1 (6 bases). The material sequenced was peripheral blood, taken 28 days after the second dose of the MenACWY control vaccine. The clonotype originates from an adult who received the MenACWY meningococcal vaccine as a control. CDR3 residues: CATSRDQGINEKLFF. CDR3 nucleotide sequence: TGTGCCACCAGCAGAGATCAGGGGATAAATGAAAAACTGTTTTTT.